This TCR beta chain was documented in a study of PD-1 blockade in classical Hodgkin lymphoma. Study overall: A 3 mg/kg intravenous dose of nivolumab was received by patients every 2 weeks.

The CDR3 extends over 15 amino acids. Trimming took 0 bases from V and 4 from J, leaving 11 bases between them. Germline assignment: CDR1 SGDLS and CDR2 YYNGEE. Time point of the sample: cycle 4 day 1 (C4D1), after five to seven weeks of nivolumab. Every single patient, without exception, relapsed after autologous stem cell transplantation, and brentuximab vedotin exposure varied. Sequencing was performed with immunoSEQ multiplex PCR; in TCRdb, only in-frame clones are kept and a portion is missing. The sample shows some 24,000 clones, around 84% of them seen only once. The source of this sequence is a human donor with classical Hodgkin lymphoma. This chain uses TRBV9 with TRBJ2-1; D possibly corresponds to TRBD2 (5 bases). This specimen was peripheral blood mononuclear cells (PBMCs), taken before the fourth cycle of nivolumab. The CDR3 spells CASSVGGATYNEQFF. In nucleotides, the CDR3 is TGTGCCAGCAGCGTAGGGGGAGCCACGTACAATGAGCAGTTCTTC.